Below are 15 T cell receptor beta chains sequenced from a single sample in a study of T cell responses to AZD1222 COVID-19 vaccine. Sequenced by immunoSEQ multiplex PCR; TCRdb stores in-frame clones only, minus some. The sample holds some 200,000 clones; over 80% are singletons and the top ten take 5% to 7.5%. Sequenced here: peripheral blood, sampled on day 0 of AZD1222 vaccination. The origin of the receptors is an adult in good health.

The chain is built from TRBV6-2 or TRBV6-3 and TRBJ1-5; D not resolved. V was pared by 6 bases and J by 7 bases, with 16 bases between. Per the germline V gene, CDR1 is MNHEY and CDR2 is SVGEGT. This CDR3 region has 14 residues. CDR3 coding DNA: TGTGCCAGCAGCCCTCGACCTGGGGTCCAGCCCCAGCATTTT. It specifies CASSPRPGVQPQHF.

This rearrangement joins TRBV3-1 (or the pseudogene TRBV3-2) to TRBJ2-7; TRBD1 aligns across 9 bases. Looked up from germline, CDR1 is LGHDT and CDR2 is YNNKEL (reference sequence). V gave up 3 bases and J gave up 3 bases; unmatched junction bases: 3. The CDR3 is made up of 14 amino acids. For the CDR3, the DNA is TGTGCCAGCAGCCAGGGACAGGGATTCTACGAGCAGTACTTC. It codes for CASSQGQGFYEQYF.

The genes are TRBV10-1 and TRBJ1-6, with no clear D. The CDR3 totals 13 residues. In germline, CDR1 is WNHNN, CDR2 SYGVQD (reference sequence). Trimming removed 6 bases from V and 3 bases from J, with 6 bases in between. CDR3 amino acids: CASRGIYNSPLHF. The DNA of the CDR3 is TGCGCCAGCAGGGGGATCTATAATTCACCCCTCCACTTT.

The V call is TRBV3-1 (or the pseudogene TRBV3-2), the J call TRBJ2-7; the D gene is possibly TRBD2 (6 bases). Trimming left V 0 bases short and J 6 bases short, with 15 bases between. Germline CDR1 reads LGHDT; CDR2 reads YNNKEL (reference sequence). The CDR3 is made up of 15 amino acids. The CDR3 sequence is CASSQDGGTLFEQYF. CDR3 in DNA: TGTGCCAGCAGCCAAGATGGAGGGACCCTTTTCGAGCAGTACTTC.

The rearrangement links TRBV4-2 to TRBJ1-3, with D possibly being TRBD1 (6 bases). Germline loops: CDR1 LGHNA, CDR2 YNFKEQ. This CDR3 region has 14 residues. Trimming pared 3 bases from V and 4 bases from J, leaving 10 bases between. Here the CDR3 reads CASSQKGGGNTIYF. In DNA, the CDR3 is TGTGCCAGCAGCCAGAAGGGGGGAGGAAACACCATATATTTT.

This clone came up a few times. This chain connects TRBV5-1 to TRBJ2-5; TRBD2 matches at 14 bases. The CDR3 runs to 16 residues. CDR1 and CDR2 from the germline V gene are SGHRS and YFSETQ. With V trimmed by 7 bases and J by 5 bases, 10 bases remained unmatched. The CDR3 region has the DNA TGCGCCAGCTGCAGAGGGACTAGCGGGAGTCGGGAGACCCAGTACTTC. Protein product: CASCRGTSGSRETQYF.

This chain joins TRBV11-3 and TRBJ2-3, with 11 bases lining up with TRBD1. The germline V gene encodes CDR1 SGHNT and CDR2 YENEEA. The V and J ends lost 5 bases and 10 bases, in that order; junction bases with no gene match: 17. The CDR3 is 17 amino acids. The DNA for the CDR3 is TGTGCCAGCAGCCTTAGATCCGGGACAGGGGGAGTTGGGCCGCAGTATTTT. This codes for CASSLRSGTGGVGPQYF.

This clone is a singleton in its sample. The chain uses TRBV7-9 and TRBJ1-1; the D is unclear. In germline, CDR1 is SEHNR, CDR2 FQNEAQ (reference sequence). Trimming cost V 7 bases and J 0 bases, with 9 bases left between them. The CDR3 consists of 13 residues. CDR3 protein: CASNQIMNTEAFF. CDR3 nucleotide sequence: TGTGCCAGCAACCAAATCATGAACACTGAAGCTTTCTTT.

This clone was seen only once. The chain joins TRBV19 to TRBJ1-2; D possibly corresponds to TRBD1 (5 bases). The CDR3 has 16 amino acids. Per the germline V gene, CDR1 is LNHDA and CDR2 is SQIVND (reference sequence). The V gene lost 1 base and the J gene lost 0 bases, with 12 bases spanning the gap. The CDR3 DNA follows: TGTGCCAGTAGTATAGGGGAGGGGTCCCCTAACTATGGCTACACCTTC. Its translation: CASSIGEGSPNYGYTF.

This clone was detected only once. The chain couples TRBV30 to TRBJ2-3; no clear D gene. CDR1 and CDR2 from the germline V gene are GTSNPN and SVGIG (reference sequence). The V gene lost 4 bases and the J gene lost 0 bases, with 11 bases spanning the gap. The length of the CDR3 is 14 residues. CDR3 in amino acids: CAWNGQISTDTQYF. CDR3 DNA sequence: TGTGCCTGGAACGGGCAGATTAGCACAGATACGCAGTATTTT.

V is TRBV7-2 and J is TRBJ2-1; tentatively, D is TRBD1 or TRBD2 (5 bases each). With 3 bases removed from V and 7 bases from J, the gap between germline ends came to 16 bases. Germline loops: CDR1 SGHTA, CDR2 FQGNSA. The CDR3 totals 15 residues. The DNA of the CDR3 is TGTGCCAGCAGCTTTGCGCCGGGACCCAGTAATGAGCAGTTCTTC. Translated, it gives CASSFAPGPSNEQFF.

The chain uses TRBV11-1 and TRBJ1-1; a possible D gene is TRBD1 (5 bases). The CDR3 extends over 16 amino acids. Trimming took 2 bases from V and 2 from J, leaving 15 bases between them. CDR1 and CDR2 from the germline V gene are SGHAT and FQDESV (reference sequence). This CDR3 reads CASSLPGRGINTEAFF. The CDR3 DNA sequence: TGTGCCAGCAGCTTACCGGGACGTGGGATAAACACTGAAGCTTTCTTT. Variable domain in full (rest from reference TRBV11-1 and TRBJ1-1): EAEVAQSPRYKITEKSQAVAFWCDPISGHATLYWYRQILGQGPELLVQFQDESVVDDSQLPKDRFSAERLKGVDSTLKIQPAELGDSAMYLCASSLPGRGINTEAFFGQGTRLTVV.

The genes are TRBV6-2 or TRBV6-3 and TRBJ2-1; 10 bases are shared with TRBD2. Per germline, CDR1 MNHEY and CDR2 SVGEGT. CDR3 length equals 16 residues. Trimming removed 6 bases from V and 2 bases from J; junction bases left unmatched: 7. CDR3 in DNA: TGTGCCAGCAGCCGCCTAGCGGGAGAACCCTACAATGAGCAGTTCTTC. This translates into CASSRLAGEPYNEQFF.

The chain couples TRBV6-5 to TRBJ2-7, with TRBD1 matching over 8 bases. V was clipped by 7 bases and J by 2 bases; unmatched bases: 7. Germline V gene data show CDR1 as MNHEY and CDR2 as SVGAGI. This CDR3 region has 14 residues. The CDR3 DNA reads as TGTGCCAGCATTCCAGGGGGCAACACCTACGAGCAGTACTTC. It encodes CASIPGGNTYEQYF.

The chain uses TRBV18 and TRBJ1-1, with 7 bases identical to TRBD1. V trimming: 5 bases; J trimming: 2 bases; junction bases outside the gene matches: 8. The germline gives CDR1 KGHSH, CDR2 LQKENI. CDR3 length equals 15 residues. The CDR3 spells CASSTAGTANTEAFF. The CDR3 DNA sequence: TGTGCCAGCTCAACAGCCGGGACAGCTAACACTGAAGCTTTCTTT.